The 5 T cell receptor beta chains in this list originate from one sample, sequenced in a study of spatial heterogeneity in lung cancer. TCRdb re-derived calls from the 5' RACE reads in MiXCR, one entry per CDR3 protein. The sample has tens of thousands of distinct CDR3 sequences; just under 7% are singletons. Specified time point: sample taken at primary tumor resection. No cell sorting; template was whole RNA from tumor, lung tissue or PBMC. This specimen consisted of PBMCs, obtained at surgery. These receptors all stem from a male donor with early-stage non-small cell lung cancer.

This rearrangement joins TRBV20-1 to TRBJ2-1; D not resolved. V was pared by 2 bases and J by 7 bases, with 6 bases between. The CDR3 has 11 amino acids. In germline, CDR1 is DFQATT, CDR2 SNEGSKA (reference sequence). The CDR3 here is CSARRENEQFF. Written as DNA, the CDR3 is TGCAGTGCTAGAAGAGAAAATGAGCAGTTCTTC.

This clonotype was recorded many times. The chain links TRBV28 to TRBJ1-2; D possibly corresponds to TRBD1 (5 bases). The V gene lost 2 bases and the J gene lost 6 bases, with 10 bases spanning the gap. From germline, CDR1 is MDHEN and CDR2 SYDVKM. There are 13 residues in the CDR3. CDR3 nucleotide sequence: TGTGCCAGCAGTTTAGGGACTATCAATGGCTACACCTTC. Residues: CASSLGTINGYTF.

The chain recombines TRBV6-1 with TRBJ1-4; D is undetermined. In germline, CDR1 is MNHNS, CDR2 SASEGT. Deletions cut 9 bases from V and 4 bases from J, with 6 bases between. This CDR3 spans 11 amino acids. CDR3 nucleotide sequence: TGTGCCAGTGGGCATAATGAAAAACTGTTTTTT. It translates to CASGHNEKLFF.

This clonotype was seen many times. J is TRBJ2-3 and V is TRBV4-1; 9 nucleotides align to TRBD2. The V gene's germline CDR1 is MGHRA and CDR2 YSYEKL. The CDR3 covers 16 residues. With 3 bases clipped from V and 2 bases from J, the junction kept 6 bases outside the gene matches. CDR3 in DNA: TGCGCCAGCAGCCACCCCGGACTAGCGCTCACAGATACGCAGTATTTT. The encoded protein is CASSHPGLALTDTQYF.

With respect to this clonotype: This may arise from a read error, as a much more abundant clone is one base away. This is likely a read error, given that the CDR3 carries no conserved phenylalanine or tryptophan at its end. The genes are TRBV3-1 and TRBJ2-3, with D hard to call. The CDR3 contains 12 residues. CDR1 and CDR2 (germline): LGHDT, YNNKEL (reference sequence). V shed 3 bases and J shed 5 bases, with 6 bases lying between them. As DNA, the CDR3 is TGTGCCAGCAGCCAGTATGGAGATACGCAGTATTCT. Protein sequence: CASSQYGDTQYS.